This record concerns one T cell receptor beta chain sequence. This entry comes from a study of blood T cell repertoires in COVID-19. Study details: Samples representing acute and convalescent COVID-19 were sourced from the United States, Italy and Spain. Sample material is recorded as cDNA or gDNA derived from T cells, B-cell-depleted T cells, or PBMCs.

In the original analysis: Researchers report that nucleated cell counts were estimated from reference gene primer amplification. Assay: immunoSEQ multiplex PCR; the TCRdb copy retains only in-frame clones and omits some. That table furnishes V, J and clone size, whereas the DNA furnished D and trimming. The sample yields 150,000 to 200,000 clones, around 82% seen once. Germline values: CDR1 SNHLY, CDR2 FYNNEI. Trimming at V came to 1 base and at J to 10 bases, leaving 5 bases not matched to a gene. This CDR3 spans 15 amino acids. This clonotype was obtained from a human donor with acute or convalescent COVID-19. The donor label of this sample is uncertain. V and J are TRBV2 and TRBJ2-1, with 12 bases identical to TRBD2. Sequencing was carried out using peripheral blood. The DNA of the CDR3 is TGTGCCAGCAGTGAAGGACTAGCGGGAGTTGTCGAGCAGTTCTTC. It specifies CASSEGLAGVVEQFF.